The clone carrying this TCR beta chain has ten or more counts. Germline CDR1 and CDR2: SQVTM and ANQGSEA. Losses at the gene ends were 5 bases for V and 1 base for J; bases not matched to a gene: 4. This CDR3 spans 13 amino acids. In TCRdb, the 5' RACE reads were re-called with MiXCR into one record per CDR3 protein. The table lists approximately 52,000 distinct CDR3 sequences, over 4.5% of them singletons. These data belong to a study of spatial heterogeneity in lung cancer. Time point reported: sample taken at primary tumor resection. Whole RNA obtained from tumor, nontumor lung or frozen PBMC underwent sequencing without sorting.

The clonotype originates from a male donor with early-stage non-small cell lung cancer. This chain links TRBV29-1 with TRBJ1-1; 7 positions agree with TRBD1. The sample in question was PBMCs, obtained at surgery. CDR3 nucleotides: TGCAGCGTTCACAGGGGAGGGAACACTGAAGCTTTCTTT. Its translation: CSVHRGGNTEAFF.